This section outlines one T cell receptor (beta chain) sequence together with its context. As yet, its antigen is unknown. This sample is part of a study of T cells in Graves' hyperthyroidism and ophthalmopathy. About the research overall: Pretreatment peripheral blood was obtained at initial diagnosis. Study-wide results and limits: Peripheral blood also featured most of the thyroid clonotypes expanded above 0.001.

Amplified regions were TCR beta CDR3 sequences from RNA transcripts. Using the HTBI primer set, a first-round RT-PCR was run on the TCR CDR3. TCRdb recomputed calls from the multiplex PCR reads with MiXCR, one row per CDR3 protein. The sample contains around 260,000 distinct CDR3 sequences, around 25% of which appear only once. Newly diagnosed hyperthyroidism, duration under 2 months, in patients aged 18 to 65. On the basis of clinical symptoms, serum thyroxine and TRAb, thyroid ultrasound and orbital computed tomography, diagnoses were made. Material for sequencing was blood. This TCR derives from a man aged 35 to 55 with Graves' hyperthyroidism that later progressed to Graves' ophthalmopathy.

CDR3 loop: CASSSTAASWNGYTF. CDR3 in DNA: TGTGCCAGCAGTTCCACCGCGGCCAGTTGGAATGGCTACACCTTC. The chain carries TRBV28 and TRBJ1-2; D remains unclear. The V and J ends lost 4 bases and 6 bases respectively, with 18 bases between them. CDR3 length equals 15 residues. CDR1 is MDHEN and CDR2 is SYDVKM in the germline V gene.